Given below is one TCR beta chain in context. Its antigen is unknown. RNA was extracted with the RNeasy kit, and a quantity of roughly 0.5 to 1 ug was reverse transcribed using random hexamers. TCRdb re-called the immunoSEQ multiplex PCR reads with MiXCR, one entry per CDR3 protein. Of about 140,000 distinct CDR3 sequences in the sample, roughly 94% were seen once. The source of the sample is a study of CD8 T cells in Susac syndrome. Trimming removed 3 bases at V and 7 bases at J, with 3 bases between. The CDR3 is made up of 10 amino acids. Study-wide results and caveats: The number of Susac-specific public clones found was roughly 16 in total CD8+ repertoires and about five in CD8+ TEMRA repertoires.

Sequenced material: CD8+ T cells from PBMCs. The receptor was derived from a human donor with Susac syndrome. The rearrangement links TRBV12-3 or TRBV12-4 to TRBJ1-2; D remains unclear. CDR3 DNA: TGTGCCAGCAGTTTGGCTGGCTACACCTTC. Translation gives CASSLAGYTF.